This record covers a single T cell receptor (beta chain). The antigen remains undetermined. This specimen belongs to a study of yellow fever vaccine responses in identical twins. Study-level findings and limits: It has been reported that, in twins, the vaccine T cell response seemed partly convergent and partly personalized.

Germline CDR1 reads WNHNN; CDR2 reads SYGVQD (reference sequence). The CDR3 runs to 14 residues. V was cut by 5 bases and J by 1 base, with 8 bases left in between. Each CDR3 protein gets one entry after TCRdb re-called the RT-PCR reads with MiXCR. Of 30,000 to 40,000 distinct CDR3 sequences listed, about three fifths are singletons. Sample: T cells from blood (PBMCs), unsorted or a sorted subset (not recorded which), taken before or after yellow fever vaccination (not recorded which). The sequence came from a woman under 30 who received the yellow fever vaccine. The V call is TRBV10-1, the J call TRBJ2-2, with unresolved D. CDR3 nucleotides: TGCGCCAGCAGTTCGGCAGAGAACACCGGGGAGCTGTTTTTT. This encodes CASSSAENTGELFF.